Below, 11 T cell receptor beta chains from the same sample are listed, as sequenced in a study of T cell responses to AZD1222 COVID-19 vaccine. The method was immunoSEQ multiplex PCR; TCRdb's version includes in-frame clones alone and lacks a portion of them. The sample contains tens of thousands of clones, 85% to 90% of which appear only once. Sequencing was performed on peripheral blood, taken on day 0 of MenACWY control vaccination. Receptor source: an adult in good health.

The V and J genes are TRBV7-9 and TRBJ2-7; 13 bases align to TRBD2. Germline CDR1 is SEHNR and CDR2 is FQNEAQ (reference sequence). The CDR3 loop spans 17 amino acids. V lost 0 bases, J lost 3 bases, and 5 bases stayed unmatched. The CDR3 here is CASSLAGLAGENYEQYF. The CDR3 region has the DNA TGTGCCAGCAGCTTAGCTGGACTAGCGGGAGAGAACTACGAGCAGTACTTC.

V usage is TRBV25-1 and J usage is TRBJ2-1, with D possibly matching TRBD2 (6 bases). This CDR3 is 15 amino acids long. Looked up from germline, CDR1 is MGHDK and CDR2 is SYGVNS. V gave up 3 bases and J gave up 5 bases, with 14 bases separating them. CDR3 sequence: CASSDPEGPDNEQFF. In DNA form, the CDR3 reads TGTGCCAGCAGTGACCCGGAGGGCCCCGACAATGAGCAGTTCTTC.

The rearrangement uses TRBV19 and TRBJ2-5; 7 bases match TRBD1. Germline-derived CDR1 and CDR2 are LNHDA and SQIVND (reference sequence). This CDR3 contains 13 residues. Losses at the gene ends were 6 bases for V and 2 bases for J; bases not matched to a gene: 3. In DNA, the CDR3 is TGTGCCAGTAGCTCACAGGGGCAAGAGACCCAGTACTTC. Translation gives CASSSQGQETQYF. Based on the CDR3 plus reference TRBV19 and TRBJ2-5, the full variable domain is DGGITQSPKYLFRKEGQNVTLSCEQNLNHDAMYWYRQDPGQGLRLIYYSQIVNDFQKGDIAEGYSVSREKKESFPLTVTSAQKNPTAFYLCASSSQGQETQYFGPGTRLLVL.

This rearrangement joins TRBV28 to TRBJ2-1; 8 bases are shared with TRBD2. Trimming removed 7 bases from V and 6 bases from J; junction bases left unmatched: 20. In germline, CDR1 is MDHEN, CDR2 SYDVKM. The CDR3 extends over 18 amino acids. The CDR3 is CASTHPGGGRELVNEQFF. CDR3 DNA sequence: TGTGCCAGCACCCACCCCGGGGGGGGGCGGGAGCTGGTCAATGAGCAGTTCTTC.

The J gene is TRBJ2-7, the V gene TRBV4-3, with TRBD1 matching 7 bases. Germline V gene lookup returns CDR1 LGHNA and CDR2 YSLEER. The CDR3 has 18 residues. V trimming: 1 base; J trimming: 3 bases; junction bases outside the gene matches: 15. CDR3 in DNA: TGCGCCAGCAGCCAAGGAGAGGGTGGCTGGCAGGGGGTCTACGAGCAGTACTTC. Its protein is CASSQGEGGWQGVYEQYF.

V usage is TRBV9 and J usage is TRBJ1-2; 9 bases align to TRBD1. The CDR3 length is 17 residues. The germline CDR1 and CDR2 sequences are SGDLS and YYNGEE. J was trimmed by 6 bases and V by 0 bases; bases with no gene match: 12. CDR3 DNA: TGTGCCAGCAGCGTAGGTCTAGGGACAGGGAGCTTGGATGGCTACACCTTC. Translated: CASSVGLGTGSLDGYTF.

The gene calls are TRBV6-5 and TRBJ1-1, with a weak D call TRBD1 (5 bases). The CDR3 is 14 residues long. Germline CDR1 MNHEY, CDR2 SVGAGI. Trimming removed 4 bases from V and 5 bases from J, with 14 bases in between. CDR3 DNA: TGTGCCAGCAGTTTAACTACGGGGGGAACTGAAGCTTTCTTT. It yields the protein CASSLTTGGTEAFF.

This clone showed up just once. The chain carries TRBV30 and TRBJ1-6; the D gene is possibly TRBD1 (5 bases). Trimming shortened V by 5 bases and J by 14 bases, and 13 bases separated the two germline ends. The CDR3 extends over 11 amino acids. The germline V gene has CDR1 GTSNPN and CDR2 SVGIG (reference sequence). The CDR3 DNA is TGTGCCTGGGGGGAGGCGGACACCCTCCACTTT. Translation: CAWGEADTLHF. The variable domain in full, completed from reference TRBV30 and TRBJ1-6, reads SQTIHQWPATLVQPVGSPLSLECTVEGTSNPNLYWYRQAAGRGLQLLFYSVGIGQISSEVPQNLSASRPQDRQFILSSKKLLLSDSGFYLCAWGEADTLHFGNGTRLTVT.

This CDR3 reads CASSGDRARNTEAFF. The CDR3 DNA reads TGTGCCAGTAGTGGGGACAGGGCACGAAACACTGAAGCTTTCTTT. V usage is TRBV19 and J usage is TRBJ1-1; 9 positions agree with TRBD1. V lost 5 bases and J lost 2; bases outside the gene matches: 6. The CDR3 loop spans 15 amino acids. Germline V lookup: CDR1 LNHDA, CDR2 SQIVND (reference sequence).

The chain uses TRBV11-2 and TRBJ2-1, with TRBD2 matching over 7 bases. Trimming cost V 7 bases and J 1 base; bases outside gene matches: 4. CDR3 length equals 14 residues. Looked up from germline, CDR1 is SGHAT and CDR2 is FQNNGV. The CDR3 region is CASKGLESYNEQFF. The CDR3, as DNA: TGTGCCAGCAAAGGACTAGAATCCTACAATGAGCAGTTCTTC.

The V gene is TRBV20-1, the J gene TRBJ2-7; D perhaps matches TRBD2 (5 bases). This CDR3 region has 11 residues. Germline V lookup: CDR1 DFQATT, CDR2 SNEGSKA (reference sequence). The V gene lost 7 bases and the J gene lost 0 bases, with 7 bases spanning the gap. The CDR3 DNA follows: TGCAGTGGAGCGGTCTCCTACGAGCAGTACTTC. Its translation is CSGAVSYEQYF.